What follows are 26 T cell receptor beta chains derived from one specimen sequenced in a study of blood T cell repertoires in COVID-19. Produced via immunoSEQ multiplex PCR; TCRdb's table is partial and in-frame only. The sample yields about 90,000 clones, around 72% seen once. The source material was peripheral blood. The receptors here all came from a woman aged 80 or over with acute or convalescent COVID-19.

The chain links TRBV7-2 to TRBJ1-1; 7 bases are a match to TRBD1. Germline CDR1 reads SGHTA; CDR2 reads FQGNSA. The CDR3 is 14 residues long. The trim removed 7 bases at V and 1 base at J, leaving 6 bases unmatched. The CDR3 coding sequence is TGTGCCAGCACCCTGGGACAGTCGAACACTGAAGCTTTCTTT. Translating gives CASTLGQSNTEAFF.

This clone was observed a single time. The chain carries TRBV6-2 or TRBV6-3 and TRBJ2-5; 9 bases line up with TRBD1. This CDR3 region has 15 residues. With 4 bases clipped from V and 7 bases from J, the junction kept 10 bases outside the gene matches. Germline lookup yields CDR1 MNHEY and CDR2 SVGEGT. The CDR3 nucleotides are TGTGCCAGCAGTTCGTCGACAGGGGGTATGCGGACCCAGTACTTC. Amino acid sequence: CASSSSTGGMRTQYF.

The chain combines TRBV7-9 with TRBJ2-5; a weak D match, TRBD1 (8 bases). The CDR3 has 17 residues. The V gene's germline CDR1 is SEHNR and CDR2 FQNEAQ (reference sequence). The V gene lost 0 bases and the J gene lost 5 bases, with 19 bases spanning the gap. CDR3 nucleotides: TGTGCCAGCAGCTTAGCACGGGGGGACAGGTCGATGGAGACCCAGTACTTC. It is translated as CASSLARGDRSMETQYF.

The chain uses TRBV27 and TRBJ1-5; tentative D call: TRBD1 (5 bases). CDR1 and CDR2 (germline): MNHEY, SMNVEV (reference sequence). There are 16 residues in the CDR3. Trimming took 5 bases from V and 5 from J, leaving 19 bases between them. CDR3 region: CASSPSWGGSDQPQHF. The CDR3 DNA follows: TGTGCCAGCAGTCCTTCTTGGGGGGGGAGTGATCAGCCCCAGCATTTT.

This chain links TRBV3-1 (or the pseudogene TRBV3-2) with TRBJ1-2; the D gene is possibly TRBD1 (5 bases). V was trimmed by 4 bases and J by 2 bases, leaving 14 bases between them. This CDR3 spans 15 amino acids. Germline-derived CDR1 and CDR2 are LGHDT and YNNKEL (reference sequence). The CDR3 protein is CASSLGGATNYGYTF. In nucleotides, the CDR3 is TGTGCCAGCAGCCTGGGAGGGGCAACAAACTATGGCTACACCTTC.

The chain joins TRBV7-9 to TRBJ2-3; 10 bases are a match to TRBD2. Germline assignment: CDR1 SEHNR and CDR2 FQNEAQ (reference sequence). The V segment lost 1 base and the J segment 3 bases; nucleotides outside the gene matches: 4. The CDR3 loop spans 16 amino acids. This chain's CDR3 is CASSLGTSGVTDTQYF. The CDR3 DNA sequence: TGTGCCAGCAGCTTAGGAACTAGCGGGGTGACAGATACGCAGTATTTT.

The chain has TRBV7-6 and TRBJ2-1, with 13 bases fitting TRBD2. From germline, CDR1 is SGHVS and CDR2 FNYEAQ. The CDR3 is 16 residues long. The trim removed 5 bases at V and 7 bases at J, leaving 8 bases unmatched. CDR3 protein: CASSPIGTSGVNEQFF. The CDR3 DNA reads TGTGCCAGCAGCCCCATAGGGACTAGCGGGGTTAATGAGCAGTTCTTC.

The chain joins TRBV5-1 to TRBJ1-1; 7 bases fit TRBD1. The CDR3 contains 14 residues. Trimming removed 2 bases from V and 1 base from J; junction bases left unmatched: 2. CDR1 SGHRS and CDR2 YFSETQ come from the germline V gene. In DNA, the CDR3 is TGCGCCAGCAGCTTAACAGGGGAGAACACTGAAGCTTTCTTT. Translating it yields CASSLTGENTEAFF. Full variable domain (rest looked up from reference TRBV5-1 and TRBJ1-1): KAGVTQTPRYLIKTRGQQVTLSCSPISGHRSVSWYQQTPGQGLQFLFEYFSETQRNKGNFPGRFSGRQFSNSRSEMNVSTLELGDSALYLCASSLTGENTEAFFGQGTRLTVV.

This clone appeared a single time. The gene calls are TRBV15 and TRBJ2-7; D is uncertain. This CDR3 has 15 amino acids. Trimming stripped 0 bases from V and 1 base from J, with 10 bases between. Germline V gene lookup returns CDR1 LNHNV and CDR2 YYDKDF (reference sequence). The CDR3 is CATSRDRYLSYEQYF. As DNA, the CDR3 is TGTGCCACCAGCAGAGATCGGTACTTGTCCTACGAGCAGTACTTC.

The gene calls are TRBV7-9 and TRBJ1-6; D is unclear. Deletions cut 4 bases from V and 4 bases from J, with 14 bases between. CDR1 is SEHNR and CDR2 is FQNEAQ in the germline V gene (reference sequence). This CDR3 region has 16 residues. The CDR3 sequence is CASSSAGRGYNSPLHF. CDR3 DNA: TGTGCCAGCAGCTCCGCCGGCAGAGGATATAATTCACCCCTCCACTTT.

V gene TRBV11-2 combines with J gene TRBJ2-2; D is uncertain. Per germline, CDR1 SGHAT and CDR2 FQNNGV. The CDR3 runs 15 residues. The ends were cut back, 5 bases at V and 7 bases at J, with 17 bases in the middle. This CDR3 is CASSTPPGLVGELFF. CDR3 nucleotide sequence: TGTGCCAGCAGCACTCCCCCGGGTCTGGTCGGGGAGCTGTTTTTT.

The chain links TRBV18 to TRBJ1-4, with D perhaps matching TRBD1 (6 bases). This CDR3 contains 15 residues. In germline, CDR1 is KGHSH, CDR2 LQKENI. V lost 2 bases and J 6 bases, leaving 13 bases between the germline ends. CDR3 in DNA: TGTGCCAGCTCACCAAACGTACGGACAGATGAAAAACTGTTTTTT. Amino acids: CASSPNVRTDEKLFF. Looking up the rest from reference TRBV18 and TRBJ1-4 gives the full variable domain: NAGVMQNPRHLVRRRGQEARLRCSPMKGHSHVYWYRQLPEEGLKFMVYLQKENIIDESGMPKERFSAEFPKEGPSILRIQQVVRGDSAAYFCASSPNVRTDEKLFFGSGTQLSVL.

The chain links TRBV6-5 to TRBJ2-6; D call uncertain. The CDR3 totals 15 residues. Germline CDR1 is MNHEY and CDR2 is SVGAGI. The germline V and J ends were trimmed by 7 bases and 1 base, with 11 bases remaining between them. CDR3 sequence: CASTERASGANVLTF. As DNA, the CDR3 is TGTGCCAGCACCGAGAGAGCGTCTGGGGCCAACGTCCTGACTTTC.

The chain's CDR3 is CAWRLAGVYTQYF. The CDR3 DNA follows: TGTGCCTGGAGACTAGCGGGGGTGTATACGCAGTATTTT. This chain uses TRBV30 with TRBJ2-3; 11 bases fit TRBD2. The CDR3 has 13 residues. Germline values: CDR1 GTSNPN, CDR2 SVGIG (reference sequence). Trimming removed 3 bases from V and 7 bases from J; junction bases left unmatched: 3. Based on the CDR3 plus reference TRBV30 and TRBJ2-3, the full variable domain is SQTIHQWPATLVQPVGSPLSLECTVEGTSNPNLYWYRQAAGRGLQLLFYSVGIGQISSEVPQNLSASRPQDRQFILSSKKLLLSDSGFYLCAWRLAGVYTQYFGPGTRLTVL.

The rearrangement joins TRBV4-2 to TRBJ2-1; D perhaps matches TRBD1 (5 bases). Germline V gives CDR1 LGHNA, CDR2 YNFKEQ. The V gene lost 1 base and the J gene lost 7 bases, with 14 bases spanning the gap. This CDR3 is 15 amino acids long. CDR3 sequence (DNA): TGTGCCAGCAGCCAAGTTCAGGGATCAGGGAATGAGCAGTTCTTC. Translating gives CASSQVQGSGNEQFF.

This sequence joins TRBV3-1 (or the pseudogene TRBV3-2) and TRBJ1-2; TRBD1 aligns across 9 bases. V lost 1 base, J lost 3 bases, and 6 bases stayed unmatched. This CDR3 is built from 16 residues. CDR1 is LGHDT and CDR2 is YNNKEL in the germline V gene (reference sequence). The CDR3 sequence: CASSQVGQGSDYGYTF. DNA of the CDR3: TGTGCCAGCAGCCAAGTTGGACAGGGGAGTGACTATGGCTACACCTTC.

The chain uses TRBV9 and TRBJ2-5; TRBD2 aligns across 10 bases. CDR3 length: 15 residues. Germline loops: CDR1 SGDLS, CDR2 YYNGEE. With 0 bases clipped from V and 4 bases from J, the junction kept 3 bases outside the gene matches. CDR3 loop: CASSVASSGGETQYF. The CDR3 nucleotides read TGTGCCAGCAGCGTAGCATCTAGCGGGGGAGAGACCCAGTACTTC. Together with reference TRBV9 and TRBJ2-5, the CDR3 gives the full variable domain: DSGVTQTPKHLITATGQRVTLRCSPRSGDLSVYWYQQSLDQGLQFLIQYYNGEERAKGNILERFSAQQFPDLHSELNLSSLELGDSALYFCASSVASSGGETQYFGPGTRLLVL.

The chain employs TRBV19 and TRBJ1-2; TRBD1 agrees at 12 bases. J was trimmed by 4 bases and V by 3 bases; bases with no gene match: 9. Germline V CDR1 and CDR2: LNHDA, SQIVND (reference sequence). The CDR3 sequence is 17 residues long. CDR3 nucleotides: TGTGCCAGTAGTATCCGGGACAGGGGGCGAGGTACCTATGGCTACACCTTC. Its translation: CASSIRDRGRGTYGYTF.

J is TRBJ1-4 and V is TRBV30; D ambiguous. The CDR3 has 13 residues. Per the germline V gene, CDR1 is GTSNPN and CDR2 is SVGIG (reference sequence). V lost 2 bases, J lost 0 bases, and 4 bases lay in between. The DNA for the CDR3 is TGTGCCTGGAGTTACTCAACTAATGAAAAACTGTTTTTT. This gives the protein CAWSYSTNEKLFF.

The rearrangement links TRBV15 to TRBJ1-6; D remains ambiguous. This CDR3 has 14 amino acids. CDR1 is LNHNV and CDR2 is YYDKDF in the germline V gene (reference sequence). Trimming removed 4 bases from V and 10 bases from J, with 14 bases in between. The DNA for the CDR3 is TGTGCCACCAGCACCCGCCGTTTAGAGTCACCCCTCCACTTT. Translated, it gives CATSTRRLESPLHF.

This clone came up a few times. Here the CDR3 DNA reads TGTGCCAGCAGCTTGGGGGGACAGGGAGTTACCTACACCTTC. Amino acid sequence: CASSLGGQGVTYTF. The chain combines TRBV7-2 with TRBJ1-2; 9 nucleotides align to TRBD1. CDR3 length: 14 amino acids. The V gene's germline CDR1 is SGHTA and CDR2 FQGNSA. V shed 3 bases, J shed 10 bases, and the junction held 9 bases outside the gene matches.

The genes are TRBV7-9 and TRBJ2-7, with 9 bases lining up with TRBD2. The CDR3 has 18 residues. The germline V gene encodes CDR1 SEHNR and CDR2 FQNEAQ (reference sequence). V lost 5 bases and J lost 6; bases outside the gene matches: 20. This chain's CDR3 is CASSHGAGGSFPATEQYF. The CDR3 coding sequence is TGTGCCAGCAGCCACGGGGCGGGGGGGTCTTTCCCCGCCACCGAGCAGTACTTC.

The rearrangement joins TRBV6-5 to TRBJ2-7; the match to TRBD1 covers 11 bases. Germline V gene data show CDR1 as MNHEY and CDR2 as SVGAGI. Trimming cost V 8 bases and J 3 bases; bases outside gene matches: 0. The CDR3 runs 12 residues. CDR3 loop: CASGTGGYEQYF. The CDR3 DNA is TGTGCCAGCGGGACAGGGGGCTACGAGCAGTACTTC.

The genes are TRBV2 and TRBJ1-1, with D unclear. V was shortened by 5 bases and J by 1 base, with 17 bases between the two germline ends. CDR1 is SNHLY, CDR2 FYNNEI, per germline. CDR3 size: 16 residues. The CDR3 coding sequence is TGTGCCAGCAGTAACGGAGTTGGTATGGAGAACACTGAAGCTTTCTTT. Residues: CASSNGVGMENTEAFF.

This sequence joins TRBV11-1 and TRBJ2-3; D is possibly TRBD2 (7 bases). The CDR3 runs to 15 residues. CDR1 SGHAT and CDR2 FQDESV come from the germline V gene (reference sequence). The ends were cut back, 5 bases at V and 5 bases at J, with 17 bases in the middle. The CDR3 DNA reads TGTGCCAGCAGCCGCGTCTCGGGGGGCGAAGATACGCAGTATTTT. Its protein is CASSRVSGGEDTQYF.

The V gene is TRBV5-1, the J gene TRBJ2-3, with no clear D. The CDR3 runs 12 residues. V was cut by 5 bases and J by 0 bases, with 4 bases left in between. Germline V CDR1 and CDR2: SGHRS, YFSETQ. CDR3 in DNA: TGCGCCAGCAGTATAAGCACAGATACGCAGTATTTT. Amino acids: CASSISTDTQYF.